A single T cell receptor beta chain is shown here with its context. This clone was observed a handful of times. What this receptor recognizes is not known. No quality values exist for individual bases; no much larger clone is one base distant. This sample was taken from a study of cytomegalovirus exposure and HLA in healthy donors (dated by TCRdb to the late 2010s). About the study as a whole: According to an earlier analysis of 587 of the donors, some 180 million T cells yielded over 90 million unique TCR beta sequences and more than 250 Gb of sequence data. Roughly 290 gigabases of sequencing data and roughly 80 million unique TCR sequences made up an early release that covered roughly 670 HLA-typed donors. Of the approximately 400 genotyped donors, less than 90% were placed in the genetic ancestry cluster associated with self-reported Caucasian donors. The study aimed to test whether cataloging public T cell receptors could reveal signatures of past pathogen exposure. Using immunosequencing, the study profiled T cell repertoires from 666 subjects and related those repertoires to cytomegalovirus serostatus. Along with the roughly 670-subject first cohort, a separate validation cohort of around 110 different subjects was used. The study combined high-throughput TCR immunosequencing, statistical association of individual TCRs with disease status, and machine learning to predict cytomegalovirus infection status. A later analysis re-analyzed previously published TCR beta repertoires from 550 to 700 donors and added high-resolution HLA genotyping to study TCR occurrence patterns. Rather than using new phenotypic data, the later analysis identified candidate immune exposures from TCR beta sequences and from how often those sequences occurred across donors. An earlier analysis of approximately 640 of the donors applied high-throughput TCR beta sequencing to assess whether each TCR beta V gene segment acted as functional or pseudogenic. Alongside the repertoire data, information on donor age, sex, ethnicity and CMV serostatus was compiled. Genome-wide SNP genotypes for about 55% of the roughly 670 donors were used in a later genetic analysis, which treated that subset as a discovery cohort. Every discovery cohort repertoire had been produced on one sequencing platform. Both class I and class II loci were covered by HLA typing, at four-digit resolution. The number of typed donors differed by locus: about 620-630 for A, B, C, DRB1 and DQB1; some 500 for DQA1; 606 for DPA1; and approximately 450 for DPB1. Because of strong linkage in the cohort, four to six DR-DQ haplotypes were treated as single units for association and clustering. Across 300 to 500 genotyped donors of the cohort, an average of roughly 200,000 unique TCR beta nucleotide sequences per donor were sequenced, and 15% to 20% of those sequences were non-productive. Summary of the overall study and its limitations: Across donors, most TCR sequences were observed very rarely, whereas some public TCRs were present in many individuals. A later analysis reported that several top co-occurrence clusters appeared linked to parvovirus B19, influenza, CMV and Epstein-Barr virus. Strong co-occurrence of HLA alleles, especially DR and DQ, made assigning TCR associations to individual alleles difficult. In a later analysis, the rate of TCR association differed among HLA loci, with DRB1 alleles having the most associated TCRs and HLA-C alleles having the fewest. The presence/absence analyses assumed that sequencing depth was roughly uniform across donors, and that assumption may not be true. A later analysis associated around 16,000 TCR beta sequences with specific HLA alleles at a false discovery rate of 0.05. The classifier was reported to diagnose cytomegalovirus status with high specificity and sensitivity in both the original and validation cohorts. In vitro tests confirmed that a few of the cytomegalovirus-associated TCR beta chains recognize cytomegalovirus antigens. This cohort had only TCR beta chains sequenced, and the lack of alpha or paired-chain data limited which features could be detected. A cluster of highly shared sequence variants was judged likely to be a technical artifact of the sequencing pipeline. In an earlier analysis of approximately 590 of the donors, most TCR beta V segments were observed in productive rearrangements about 87% or about 30% of the time, broadly matching IMGT annotations. An association between a missense DCLRE1C variant and V-gene and J-gene trimming of TCR beta chains was found in a later genetic analysis and replicated in an independent cohort. A further reported finding was that TCR beta sequences accurately predicted the HLA-A and HLA-B alleles for most subjects in the first cohort. Correlated functional status among segregating V segments might reflect linkage disequilibrium, but an unknown experimental factor could not be ruled out. Compared with the approximately 670-donor mean, donors in an Asian-associated ancestry cluster had fewer N-insertions in productive TCRs, according to a later genetic analysis. The authors suggested that the approach could potentially be generalized to other disease states and immunological phenotypes. In the study, some 160 TCR beta chains were listed as associated with cytomegalovirus. Immune exposure information for the cohort was limited to CMV serostatus. Compared with equally common non-associated chains, HLA-associated TCR beta chains in a later analysis were more clonally expanded and had lower generation probabilities. Because the 87-base-pair reads could not distinguish some IMGT-functional V segments, including TRBV6-2 and TRBV6-3, those segments were excluded. According to a later analysis, most CMV-associated TCR beta chains appeared to be HLA-restricted, and the HLA associations seemed to be driven largely by CMV exposure. Because counts were too low, seventeen rarely observed V segments, including chromosome 9 orphons, were left out of the earlier analysis of a few hundred of the donors. Because HLA typing was unavailable for some donors at each locus, only the typed subset was used in association tests.

The cohort comprised 666 healthy bone marrow donors. All cohort members were sampled while nominally healthy, although unrecorded immune exposures were likely present. The donor was CMV seronegative and belonged to the group of approximately 320 seronegative cohort members. Each donor provided a peripheral blood sample, and peripheral blood mononuclear cells were used for TCR beta sequencing. The Qiagen DNeasy Blood Extraction Kit was used to extract genomic DNA from the blood cell samples. Libraries were built with the immunoSEQ multiplex PCR assay. The multiplex PCR relied on a mix of 60 forward primers for TCR Vbeta segments and 13 reverse primers for TCR Jbeta segments. The CDR3 region of rearranged TCR beta genes was amplified from genomic DNA by a multiplex PCR assay. The amplified TCR beta libraries were sequenced on the Illumina HiSeq System as 87-base-pair reads. The paper's processing steps were these. In a later analysis, about 80 million unique TCR beta chains were counted across the approximately 640 repertoires, and approximately 11 million of these chains were shared by at least two donors. A nearest-neighbor algorithm error-corrected the raw reads and collapsed the reads into unique sequences, merging closely related sequences to remove PCR and sequencing errors. To assign V, D and J gene segments, CDR3 sequences were aligned to IMGT reference sequences. For a sequence to be retained, a match of at least six nucleotides to both a V gene segment and a J gene segment was required. A rearrangement was called productive if the CDR3 had no stop codons and remained in frame with V and J, and every other rearrangement was called non-productive. Following IMGT convention, CDR3 was defined as the stretch from the second conserved V-encoded cysteine to the conserved J-encoded phenylalanine. The earlier analysis of 587 of the donors excluded any sequence lacking an unambiguous match to a single V gene segment. In an earlier analysis of almost 600 of the donors, a V segment was called functional when productive rearrangements were above 56.7%, and segregating when the standard deviation between donors exceeded 5%. A statistical classification framework was developed to diagnose cytomegalovirus status using the catalog of TCR beta chain sequences. A later analysis assigned V and J genes by comparing TCR nucleotide sequences with IMGT/GENE-DB human TR gene sequences. In a later analysis, CDR3 sequences and most-parsimonious VDJ recombination scenarios were assigned using the TCRdist pipeline. In a later analysis, each TCR beta chain was defined by its CDR3 amino acid sequence together with its V-gene family, and reads lacking a unique V-gene family were excluded. As a way to deal with suspected cross-contamination and a sequencing artifact, a later analysis dropped 450 to 700 nucleotide sequences that were highly shared and had low generation probability. In a later analysis, a clonal expansion index for each public chain was calculated from normalized within-repertoire ranks of inferred template counts. A later analysis computed generation probabilities with a VDJ recombination model fitted to out-of-frame rearrangements, and checked the results against IGoR. In a later analysis, TCR-TCR, TCR-HLA and TCR-CMV co-occurrence was scored with hypergeometric tests, and a repertoire-size bias correction was applied to TCR pairs. In a later analysis, false discovery rates were estimated by permuting HLA or CMV assignments 20 times. In a later analysis, co-occurring TCRs were grouped using DBSCAN, and TCRdist sequence similarity was added for clustering within HLA-allele-positive subsets. Repertoires with fewer than 30,000 or more than 120,000 public chains, plus five repertoires with anomalous nucleotide sharing, were excluded from co-occurrence clustering. TCRdb took this table from immuneACCESS and kept in-frame rearrangements with V and J called. Such tables lack part of the clones; where checked against another copy, unresolved V genes explain under half of the gap, and the rest is unexplained. The D gene and trimming were derived from the DNA, and the V and J assignments and clone size from that table. This sample comprises 110,000 to 150,000 clones, approximately 9% of them detected only once. The ten largest clones capture approximately 2% of the sample.

CDR1 and CDR2 are drawn from the germline V gene: MNHEY, SVGAGI. The trim is 6 bases for V and 10 bases for J, with a gap of 24 bases between the germline ends. The cysteine opens and the phenylalanine closes a CDR3 of 15 amino acids. The entry retains the CDR3 DNA only, 45 bases that are in frame from base 1. The receptor comes from a male donor in good health and CMV-seronegative. This receptor chain uses TRBV6-5 and TRBJ1-1; a tentative D call is TRBD1 (5 bases match). Sample: PBMCs. The DNA sequence is as follows: TGTGCCAGCAGACACCTCACAACAGGCCAGGTTAGAGCTTTCTTT. Translated, this gives CASRHLTTGQVRAFF.